Below, 20 T cell receptor beta chains from the same sample are listed, as sequenced in a study of monozygotic twins with inflammatory bowel disease (dated by TCRdb to between 2018 and 2020). The library was prepared using 5' RACE. TCRdb names Illumina HiSeq 2500 as the instrument used. Following TCRdb reprocessing, every CDR3 protein sequence forms one entry, and DNA is not provided. This sample's table carries approximately 150,000 distinct CDR3 sequences. Approximately 2.4% of the sample rests with the top ten. Source material: blood. Receptor source: a human donor with ulcerative colitis or Crohn's disease, or a healthy co-twin of an affected twin (not recorded which).

The V call is TRBV30, the J call TRBJ2-3; the TCRdb call, TRBD1, lacks DNA for checking. CDR1 GTSNPN and CDR2 SVGIG come from the germline V gene (reference sequence). The CDR3 totals 18 residues. The CDR3 spells CAWSSGSGGAMSTDTQYF.

V gene TRBV6-1 combines with J gene TRBJ2-6; lacking DNA, the TRBD1 call made by TCRdb goes unchecked. Germline V gene sequence: CDR1 MNHNS, CDR2 SASEGT. This CDR3 region has 15 residues. CDR3 sequence: CASTTRDSGANVLTF.

The chain recombines TRBV9 with TRBJ2-1; the D gene TCRdb calls, TRBD2, cannot be checked with no DNA. The CDR3 runs 16 residues. Looked up from germline, CDR1 is SGDLS and CDR2 is YYNGEE. The CDR3 is CASSISGTSGYNEQFF.

This chain links TRBV3-1 with TRBJ2-1; TCRdb's D call of TRBD1 is untestable without DNA. CDR3 length equals 16 residues. In germline, CDR1 is LGHDT, CDR2 YNNKEL (reference sequence). The CDR3 spells CASSQDPRDREDEQFF.

CDR3 sequence reads: CASSLDLGRGYEQYF. V and J are TRBV5-1 and TRBJ2-7; checking the TCRdb D call of TRBD1 is not possible without DNA. Germline V gives CDR1 SGHRS, CDR2 YFSETQ. This CDR3 has 15 amino acids.

The chain's CDR3 is CASGLVVTGRMNTEAFF. V and J are TRBV12-5 and TRBJ1-1; TCRdb lists TRBD1, though no DNA is available to test this call. The CDR3 is made up of 17 amino acids. Per germline, CDR1 LGHNT and CDR2 FRNRAP.

The chain carries TRBV5-1 and TRBJ2-1. CDR1 is SGHRS, CDR2 YFSETQ, per germline. The CDR3 totals 16 residues. The CDR3 reads CASSLGGGRYYNEQFF.

The chain couples TRBV5-1 to TRBJ2-3; TCRdb's D call of TRBD1 is untestable without DNA. The CDR3 contains 13 residues. Germline V gives CDR1 SGHRS, CDR2 YFSETQ. Here the CDR3 reads CASSPRGSDTQYF.

This chain uses TRBV19 with TRBJ1-2; TCRdb designates TRBD1, a call that cannot be tested without DNA. Looked up from germline, CDR1 is LNHDA and CDR2 is SQIVND (reference sequence). The CDR3 length is 14 residues. This chain's CDR3 is CASTPDRGHYGYTF.

V usage is TRBV5-1 and J usage is TRBJ2-7; checking the TCRdb D call of TRBD2 is not possible without DNA. Germline V CDR1 and CDR2: SGHRS, YFSETQ. CDR3 length: 14 amino acids. The CDR3 sequence: CASSLPSGSYEQYF.

CDR3 sequence: CASSYSLTDTQYF. The genes are TRBV6-5 and TRBJ2-3. This CDR3 has 13 residues. The germline V gene encodes CDR1 MNHEY and CDR2 SVGAGI.

This chain uses TRBV7-8 with TRBJ2-4; with no DNA, the TCRdb D assignment of TRBD1 cannot be verified. Germline-derived CDR1 and CDR2 are SGHVS and FQNEAQ. The CDR3 totals 15 residues. CDR3 residues: CASSSRTGGKNIQYF.

The chain employs TRBV12-3 or TRBV12-4 and TRBJ2-7; with no DNA, the TCRdb D assignment of TRBD2 cannot be verified. The CDR3 has 14 amino acids. CDR3 residues: CASRRSSGAYEQYF.

This chain joins TRBV4-2 and TRBJ1-3. The CDR3 covers 14 residues. Looked up from germline, CDR1 is LGHNA and CDR2 is YNFKEQ. Here the CDR3 reads CASSQEFSGNTIYF.

The J gene is TRBJ2-7, the V gene TRBV7-2; the TCRdb call, TRBD1, lacks DNA for checking. Germline V gene lookup returns CDR1 SGHTA and CDR2 FQGNSA. This CDR3 is 15 amino acids long. CDR3 residues: CASSSSSRTGGEQYF. The complete variable domain, with remaining parts taken from reference TRBV7-2 and TRBJ2-7, reads GAGVSQSPSNKVTEKGKDVELRCDPISGHTALYWYRQSLGQGLEFLIYFQGNSAPDKSGLPSDRFSAERTGGSVSTLTIQRTQQEDSAVYLCASSSSSRTGGEQYFGPGTRLTVT.

The V and J genes are TRBV5-1 and TRBJ1-1; TCRdb's assignment of TRBD1 cannot be checked, as there is no DNA. The CDR3 has 15 amino acids. Germline values: CDR1 SGHRS, CDR2 YFSETQ. The CDR3 reads CASSFTGAPNTEAFF.

V is TRBV4-1 and J is TRBJ2-3; TCRdb reports TRBD2, a call that lacks DNA to check it against. Germline loops: CDR1 MGHRA, CDR2 YSYEKL. The CDR3 spans 16 residues. CDR3: CASSQDNSGSKNTQYF.

This chain joins TRBV20-1 and TRBJ1-6. CDR3 length: 14 residues. CDR1 and CDR2 from the germline V gene are DFQATT and SNEGSKA (reference sequence). CDR3 in amino acids: CSARGSSYNSPLHF.

V gene TRBV5-1 combines with J gene TRBJ1-1; without DNA, the TCRdb call of TRBD1 cannot be checked. CDR1 is SGHRS and CDR2 is YFSETQ in the germline V gene. The CDR3 runs to 14 residues. CDR3 amino acids: CASKEGAVNTEAFF.

The V gene is TRBV12-3 or TRBV12-4, the J gene TRBJ2-3; no DNA is available, so the TRBD1 call from TCRdb remains unchecked. The length of the CDR3 is 17 residues. CDR3 residues: CAITYNAQGMRTDTQYF.